Listed below are T cell receptor beta chains from one sample, sequenced in a study of CD8 T cells in ankylosing spondylitis. TCRdb called the 5' RACE reads again in MiXCR, with one record for every CDR3 protein. The sample yields hundreds of thousands of distinct CDR3 sequences, roughly 10% seen once. Sample: blood, either unsorted or a sorted T cell fraction (not recorded which). All receptors come from a male donor with ankylosing spondylitis. CDR3s include the opening cysteine and the closing phenylalanine or tryptophan. D genes are given only for firm matches. Only part of the rows carry a size: once, few, many, or a class if the clone is expanded.

DNA	CDR3	D	size	V	J
TGCGCCAGCAGCTCGGACCCCTCGGCTGGGAAACTGTTTTTT	CASSSDPSAGKLFF	.	many	TRBV5-1	TRBJ1-4
TGTGCCAGCAGCTTAGCACCAGGGAATACGCAGTATTTT	CASSLAPGNTQYF	.	few	TRBV7-9	TRBJ2-3
TGTGCCAGCAGCTCGAAAAATCCGGGACAGCGCAATGAGCAGTTCTTC	CASSSKNPGQRNEQFF	TRBD1	few	TRBV7-3	TRBJ2-1
TGTGCCAGCAGTTCAAGGGAAGGGACCCAGTACTTC	CASSSREGTQYF	.	few	TRBV6-2/TRBV6-3	TRBJ2-5
TGTGCCAGCAGACTGCGGGACAGGGCTTCTGAGCAGTACTTC	CASRLRDRASEQYF	TRBD1	few	TRBV6-2/TRBV6-3	TRBJ2-7
TGCAGTGCTAGAGGGGACGGGACCCAGTACTTC	CSARGDGTQYF	.	.	TRBV20-1	TRBJ2-5
TGCAGTGCGTACGGACAAAACTCTGGAAACACCATATATTTT	CSAYGQNSGNTIYF	.	.	TRBV20-1	TRBJ1-3
TGTGCCAGTAGTCCCACGGACAGATCTAACTATGGCTACACCTTC	CASSPTDRSNYGYTF	.	.	TRBV19	TRBJ1-2
TGTGCCAGCAGCTTAGTAGTCCACGAGCAGTACTTC	CASSLVVHEQYF	.	.	TRBV7-2	TRBJ2-7
TGTGCCAGCAGTTACGGCGGGACGGACCACGAGCAGTACTTC	CASSYGGTDHEQYF	.	.	TRBV6-5	TRBJ2-7
TGCAGCTACCCCAAGGTAGCGGGGAAGAACACCGGGGAGCTGTTTTTT	CSYPKVAGKNTGELFF	TRBD2	.	TRBV20-1	TRBJ2-2
TGCGCCAGCAGCTTGGTCGGGGACGCAGTCTACGAGCAGTACTTC	CASSLVGDAVYEQYF	.	many	TRBV5-1	TRBJ2-7
TGTGCCAGCAGCGTAATGGGGGCGAATGAAAAACTGTTTTTT	CASSVMGANEKLFF	.	.	TRBV9	TRBJ1-4
TGCAGTGCTAGGTTAGAGACAGTTGGCTACACCTTC	CSARLETVGYTF	.	few	TRBV20-1	TRBJ1-2
TGCGCCAGCAGCCGAGCCGGGACAGGGGTCCCTGAAGCTTTCTTT	CASSRAGTGVPEAFF	TRBD1	many	TRBV4-3	TRBJ1-1
TGTGCCAGCAGCTTAGATTTTTGGGCCAACGTCCTGACTTTC	CASSLDFWANVLTF	.	.	TRBV7-2	TRBJ2-6
TGTGCCAGCAGCCAGGTGGGACAGGGGTCTTCCTACGAGCAGTACTTC	CASSQVGQGSSYEQYF	TRBD1	many	TRBV4-2	TRBJ2-7
TGTGCCAGCAGTTCTAGGCAGAACACCGGGGAGCTGTTTTTT	CASSSRQNTGELFF	.	few	TRBV6-5	TRBJ2-2
TGTGCCAGCAGTTGGACAGGGAGGTCCTACGAGCAGTACTTC	CASSWTGRSYEQYF	TRBD1	few	TRBV27	TRBJ2-7
TGCGCCAGCAGGCGGGACAACACTGAAGCTTTCTTT	CASRRDNTEAFF	.	few	TRBV5-1	TRBJ1-1
TGTGCCAGCAGTTTAAGTGTATCAAGACTTCTTAGCAATCAGCCCCAGCATTTT	CASSLSVSRLLSNQPQHF	.	.	TRBV12-3/TRBV12-4	TRBJ1-5
TGCGCCAGCAGCCCTACCCCGGCTTATGGCTACACCTTC	CASSPTPAYGYTF	.	.	TRBV5-1	TRBJ1-2
TGTGCCAGCAGTGATCTTCTAGCGGGGGGGCGCAATGAGCAGTTCTTC	CASSDLLAGGRNEQFF	TRBD2	few	TRBV25-1	TRBJ2-1
TGTGCCAGCAGTCCAACCGGGACAGAAATTGGCTACACCTTC	CASSPTGTEIGYTF	TRBD1	few	TRBV6-1	TRBJ1-2
TGTGCCAGCAGCCCGATTACTAGCGGCGAATCCTACAATGAGCAGTTCTTC	CASSPITSGESYNEQFF	TRBD2	.	TRBV11-2	TRBJ2-1
TGTGCCATCAGCCCCTCAGCGGGGACCTACAATGAGCAGTTCTTC	CAISPSAGTYNEQFF	TRBD2	few	TRBV10-3	TRBJ2-1
TGCAGCGGACAGGGGGATAACAATGAGCAGTTCTTC	CSGQGDNNEQFF	TRBD1	.	TRBV20-1	TRBJ2-1
TGTGCCAGCAGCCAGTTAGCCGCGACTAGCACAGATACGCAGTATTTT	CASSQLAATSTDTQYF	.	.	TRBV4-2	TRBJ2-3
TGTGCCAGCAGTCTGGACAGGTGGGGCCAGTACTTC	CASSLDRWGQYF	TRBD1	few	TRBV7-2	TRBJ2-7
TGTGCCAGCAGTGTCCGGCCAGGGACCCAAGAGACCCAGTACTTC	CASSVRPGTQETQYF	.	few	TRBV2	TRBJ2-5
TGTGCCAGCTCACCAATGACAGGGTCTTTTGATGAGCAGTTCTTC	CASSPMTGSFDEQFF	TRBD1	few	TRBV18	TRBJ2-1
TGTGCCAGCAGCCAAGTGTCAGCAGAATGGTCGGATGAGCAGTTCTTC	CASSQVSAEWSDEQFF	.	few	TRBV4-2	TRBJ2-1
TGCAGTGCTAGTTCATCTAGGGCCCGGCAGCCCCAGCATTTT	CSASSSRARQPQHF	.	.	TRBV20-1	TRBJ1-5
TGTGCCAGCAGCTTGGGGTTTGCTAACTATGGCTACACCTTC	CASSLGFANYGYTF	.	many	TRBV7-6	TRBJ1-2
TGCGCCAGCAGCCTCCTAGTCCCGGGACAGGGAATGGAGACCCAGTACTTC	CASSLLVPGQGMETQYF	TRBD1	.	TRBV5-1	TRBJ2-5
TGTGCCAGCAGCGTAAGGGGGGAGAAAGAGACCCAGTACTTC	CASSVRGEKETQYF	.	.	TRBV9	TRBJ2-5
TGTGCCAGCAGTTTATTGAAGACCGGGTTCACAGATACGCAGTATTTT	CASSLLKTGFTDTQYF	.	.	TRBV28	TRBJ2-3
TGTGCCAGCAGCTTAGCACCCCCAGGGTACACTGAAGCTTTCTTT	CASSLAPPGYTEAFF	.	few	TRBV7-2	TRBJ1-1
TGTGCCAGCAGCTTGCAAAGCGGGGCCTACAATGAGCAGTTCTTC	CASSLQSGAYNEQFF	TRBD2	.	TRBV5-5	TRBJ2-1
TGTGCCAGCAGCGTACCACCTGGACTAGTTCAAGAGACCCAGTACTTC	CASSVPPGLVQETQYF	TRBD2	.	TRBV7-8	TRBJ2-5
TGCAGCGTTTCCGGGCCCTTTTCGACTAGGGACAGGGGACCAGCAGATACGCAGTATTTT	CSVSGPFSTRDRGPADTQYF	TRBD1	few	TRBV29-1	TRBJ2-3
TGTGCCAGCAGTTTAAGTAGCGGGGCACTCCGGGACTTC	CASSLSSGALRDF	TRBD2	many	TRBV12-3/TRBV12-4	TRBJ2-5
TGTGCCAGCAGTGGGCTAGCGGTAAACACAGATACGCAGTATTTT	CASSGLAVNTDTQYF	TRBD2	.	TRBV6-1	TRBJ2-3
TGCGCCAGCGGAACCGGGACAGGGGACCACGAGCAGTACTTC	CASGTGTGDHEQYF	TRBD1	few	TRBV5-1	TRBJ2-7
TGTGCCAGCAGCGACGGCTATCCCTACGAGCAGTACTTC	CASSDGYPYEQYF	.	.	TRBV5-8	TRBJ2-7
TGTGCCACCAGCAGAGATTCCGGTGCTGCTGGAAACACCATATATTTT	CATSRDSGAAGNTIYF	.	.	TRBV15	TRBJ1-3
TGCAGCGTACAGACAGGGAGCACAGATACGCAGTATTTT	CSVQTGSTDTQYF	TRBD1	.	TRBV29-1	TRBJ2-3
TGCAGTGCCTCCCGACAGGGCTTGGCTGGAAACACCATATATTTT	CSASRQGLAGNTIYF	TRBD1	.	TRBV20-1	TRBJ1-3
TGCAGTGCTAGAGCGGGGACTAGCAGGTATAATGAGCAGTTCTTC	CSARAGTSRYNEQFF	TRBD2	few	TRBV20-1	TRBJ2-1